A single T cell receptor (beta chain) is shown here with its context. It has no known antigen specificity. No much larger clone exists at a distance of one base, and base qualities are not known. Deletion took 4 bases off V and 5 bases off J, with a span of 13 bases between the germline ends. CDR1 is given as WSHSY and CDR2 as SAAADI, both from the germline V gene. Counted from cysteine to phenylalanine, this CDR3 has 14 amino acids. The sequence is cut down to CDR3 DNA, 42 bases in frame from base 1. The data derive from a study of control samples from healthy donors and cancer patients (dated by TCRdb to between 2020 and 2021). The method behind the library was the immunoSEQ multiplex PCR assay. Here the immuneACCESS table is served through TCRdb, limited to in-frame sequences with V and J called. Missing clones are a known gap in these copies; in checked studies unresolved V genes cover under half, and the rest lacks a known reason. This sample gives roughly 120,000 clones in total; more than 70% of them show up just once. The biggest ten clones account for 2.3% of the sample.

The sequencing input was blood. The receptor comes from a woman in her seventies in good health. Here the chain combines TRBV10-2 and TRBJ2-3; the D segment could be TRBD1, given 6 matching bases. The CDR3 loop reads CASSGQDYQDTQYF. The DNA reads TGCGCCAGCAGTGGACAGGATTACCAAGATACGCAGTATTTT.